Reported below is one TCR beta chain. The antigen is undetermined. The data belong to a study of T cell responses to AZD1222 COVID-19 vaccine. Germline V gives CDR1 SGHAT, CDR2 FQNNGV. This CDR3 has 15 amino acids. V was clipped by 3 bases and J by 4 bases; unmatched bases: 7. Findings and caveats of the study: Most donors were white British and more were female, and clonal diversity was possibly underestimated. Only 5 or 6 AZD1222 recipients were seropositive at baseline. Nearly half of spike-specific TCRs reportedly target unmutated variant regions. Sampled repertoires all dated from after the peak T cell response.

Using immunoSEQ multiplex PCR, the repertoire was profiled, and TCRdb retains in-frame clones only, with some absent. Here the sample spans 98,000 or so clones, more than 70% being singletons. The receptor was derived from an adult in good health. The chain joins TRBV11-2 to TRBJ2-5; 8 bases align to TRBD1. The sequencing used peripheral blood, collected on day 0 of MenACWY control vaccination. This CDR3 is CASSFDSRGRETQYF. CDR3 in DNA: TGTGCCAGCAGCTTCGATAGCAGGGGGCGAGAGACCCAGTACTTC.